The rows below give T cell receptor beta chains drawn from one sample of a study of blood T cells in healthy people across ages. TCRdb redid the calling of the 5' RACE reads with MiXCR, one entry per CDR3 protein. The repertoire holds about 1.8 million distinct CDR3 sequences, with just under 50% as singletons. Sequencing used blood. Receptor source: a woman aged 40 to 50 in good health. CDR3s include the opening cysteine and the closing phenylalanine or tryptophan. A D gene is named only where the DNA matches it firmly. Not all rows give a size; the values are once, few, many and, for expanded clones, a class.

TRBJ1-1	-	-	TRBV13	16	CASSLGSGLGVTEAFF	TGTGCCAGCAGCTTAGGTTCGGGGTTAGGGGTAACTGAAGCTTTCTTT
TRBJ2-5	few	-	TRBV7-2	12	CASSPHLETQYF	TGTGCCAGCAGCCCCCACTTGGAGACCCAGTACTTC
TRBJ2-3	-	TRBD2	TRBV4-1	16	CASSHLAGGSTDTQYF	TGCGCCAGCAGCCATCTAGCGGGGGGGAGCACAGATACGCAGTATTTT
TRBJ2-1	-	TRBD2	TRBV12-3/TRBV12-4	12	CASEPGGDEQFF	TGTGCCAGCGAACCCGGGGGGGATGAGCAGTTCTTC
TRBJ1-4	few	TRBD1	TRBV13	15	CASSSSTGDEEKLFF	TGTGCCAGCAGCTCGTCAACAGGGGACGAAGAAAAACTGTTTTTT
TRBJ1-5	-	-	TRBV28	16	CASSFTTAYSNQPQHF	TGTGCCAGCAGTTTTACGACAGCTTATAGCAATCAGCCCCAGCATTTT
TRBJ2-6	few	-	TRBV4-2	18	CASSQERSRGDGANVLTF	TGTGCCAGCAGCCAAGAGAGGTCCCGAGGCGATGGGGCCAACGTCCTGACTTTC
TRBJ2-5	few	TRBD1	TRBV29-1	15	CSVDGTEKYQETQYF	TGCAGCGTTGATGGGACAGAGAAGTACCAAGAGACCCAGTACTTC
TRBJ2-4	-	-	TRBV18	13	CASSPAERPIQYF	TGTGCCAGCTCACCAGCAGAAAGGCCCATTCAGTACTTC
TRBJ2-7	-	-	TRBV19	13	CASSIEESYEQYF	TGTGCCAGTAGTATCGAGGAATCCTACGAGCAGTACTTC
TRBJ2-3	-	-	TRBV20-1	17	CSASVPDIAVIGDTQYF	TGCAGTGCTAGCGTCCCAGACATTGCGGTCATCGGAGATACGCAGTATTTT
TRBJ2-5	-	TRBD2	TRBV12-3/TRBV12-4	13	CASSSLARETQYF	TGTGCCAGCAGTTCACTAGCGCGAGAGACCCAGTACTTC
TRBJ1-2	-	TRBD1	TRBV29-1	13	CSVQGPLNCGYTF	TGCAGCGTACAGGGGCCCTTAAACTGTGGCTACACCTTC
TRBJ2-3	-	-	TRBV7-2	14	CASSPGVARDTQYF	TGTGCCAGCAGCCCGGGGGTAGCACGAGATACGCAGTATTTT
TRBJ1-2	-	TRBD1	TRBV6-5	15	CASSYDRGQNYGYTF	TGTGCCAGCAGTTACGACAGGGGGCAGAACTATGGCTACACCTTC
TRBJ1-2	-	TRBD1	TRBV27	15	CASSPGVRGNYGYTF	TGTGCCAGCAGTCCGGGTGTCAGGGGGAACTATGGCTACACCTTC
TRBJ2-3	-	-	TRBV28	13	CASSPQTVDTQYF	TGTGCCAGCAGTCCACAAACCGTGGATACGCAGTATTTT
TRBJ1-4	-	-	TRBV7-2	15	CASNSPRDGRGKLFF	TGTGCCAGCAATTCACCCCGGGACGGCCGTGGAAAACTGTTTTTT
TRBJ2-2	few	TRBD1	TRBV29-1	13	CSVGGQGAGELFF	TGCAGCGTTGGGGGACAGGGGGCCGGGGAGCTGTTTTTT
TRBJ1-2	-	TRBD1	TRBV7-3	18	CASSLRPTTGGASYGYTF	TGTGCCAGCAGCTTAAGACCAACGACAGGGGGCGCATCCTATGGCTACACCTTC
TRBJ1-2	-	-	TRBV27	13	CASSVWRMNGYTF	TGTGCCAGCAGTGTCTGGCGGATGAATGGCTACACCTTC
TRBJ2-1	few	-	TRBV9	15	CASSVLGGSYNEQFF	TGTGCCAGCAGCGTATTGGGGGGCTCCTACAATGAGCAGTTCTTC
TRBJ2-3	-	TRBD1	TRBV6-5	15	CASSYGDRRTDTQYF	TGTGCCAGCAGTTACGGGGACAGGCGCACAGATACGCAGTATTTT
TRBJ2-7	-	-	TRBV9	16	CASSVEPTNTYYEQYF	TGTGCCAGCAGCGTAGAGCCCACCAACACCTATTACGAGCAGTACTTC
TRBJ1-2	-	TRBD1	TRBV3-1	13	CASRRQGSGGYTF	TGTGCCAGCAGGCGACAGGGGAGCGGCGGCTACACCTTC
TRBJ2-1	-	-	TRBV6-6	13	CASSYSSAVEQFF	TGTGCCAGCAGTTACTCGAGTGCAGTCGAGCAGTTCTTC
TRBJ2-7	-	-	TRBV10-2	12	CASAQTIYEQYF	TGCGCCAGCGCTCAAACGATCTACGAGCAGTACTTC
TRBJ2-6	-	-	TRBV20-1	16	CSASYGSGTGANVLTF	TGCAGTGCTAGTTACGGTTCGGGGACTGGGGCCAACGTCCTGACTTTC
TRBJ2-3	few	-	TRBV20-1	17	CSAVRRYGAGGTDTQYF	TGCAGTGCCGTCCGACGTTATGGGGCAGGGGGCACAGATACGCAGTATTTT
TRBJ2-3	-	TRBD2	TRBV30	14	CAWRIAGSGDTQYF	TGTGCCTGGAGAATAGCGGGATCAGGCGATACGCAGTATTTT
TRBJ1-2	few	-	TRBV6-6	10	CASSTFRGTF	TGTGCCAGCAGTACTTTCAGGGGCACCTTC